One and the same sample provided the 26 T cell receptor beta chains below, sequenced in a study of blood T cell repertoires in COVID-19. Assay used: immunoSEQ multiplex PCR; TCRdb lists only in-frame clones, some missing. The sample yields fewer than 130,000 clones, 75% to 90% seen once. Sequencing was carried out using peripheral blood. These receptors were obtained from an elderly woman with acute or convalescent COVID-19.

The V gene is TRBV7-3, the J gene TRBJ1-6; 10 bases map to TRBD1. The V and J ends lost 5 bases and 7 bases, in that order; junction bases with no gene match: 2. The germline V gene has CDR1 SGHTA and CDR2 FQGTGA. The CDR3 is 14 amino acids. The CDR3 region has the DNA TGTGCCAGCAGCAGACAGGGGGCGAATTCACCCCTCCACTTT. It codes for CASSRQGANSPLHF.

The CDR3 spells CASSLGTNTDTQYF. In DNA, the CDR3 is TGCGCCAGCAGCTTGGGAACTAACACAGATACGCAGTATTTT. The V gene is TRBV5-1, the J gene TRBJ2-3; D is uncertain. Trimming took 0 bases from V and 2 from J, leaving 7 bases between them. The CDR3 contains 14 residues. CDR1 is SGHRS, CDR2 YFSETQ, per germline.

The chain is built from TRBV3-1 (or the pseudogene TRBV3-2) and TRBJ1-4; 8 positions match TRBD1. The junction had 4 bases not matched to a gene; V was cut back by 2 bases and J by 5 bases. Germline CDR1 and CDR2: LGHDT and YNNKEL (reference sequence). The CDR3 loop spans 15 amino acids. The CDR3 coding sequence is TGTGCCAGCAGCCAAACTACAGGGGGGAATGAAAAACTGTTTTTT. This gives the protein CASSQTTGGNEKLFF.

J is TRBJ2-7 and V is TRBV6-2 or TRBV6-3, with TRBD1 matching 8 bases. Trimming cost V 0 bases and J 4 bases; bases outside gene matches: 8. The germline CDR1 and CDR2 sequences are MNHEY and SVGEGT. The CDR3 is 16 residues long. Here the CDR3 reads CASSYSIQTGAYEQYF. The CDR3 nucleotides read TGTGCCAGCAGTTACTCGATCCAGACAGGGGCGTACGAGCAGTACTTC.

V usage is TRBV27 and J usage is TRBJ2-7; 7 nucleotides line up with TRBD2. Looked up from germline, CDR1 is MNHEY and CDR2 is SMNVEV (reference sequence). This CDR3 is 15 amino acids long. V dropped 2 bases and J dropped 1; count of bases not matched to a gene: 5. The CDR3 region has the DNA TGTGCCAGCAGTTTAAGTGGGGAGGGATCCTACGAGCAGTACTTC. Its translation is CASSLSGEGSYEQYF.

V gene TRBV5-1 combines with J gene TRBJ2-5; 13 bases agree with TRBD2. The CDR3 loop spans 16 amino acids. With V trimmed by 4 bases and J by 7 bases, 10 bases remained unmatched. Germline V CDR1 and CDR2: SGHRS, YFSETQ. Here the CDR3 DNA reads TGCGCCAGCAGCCTGACTAGCGGGGGGCCAGGATGGACCCAGTACTTC. Encoded protein: CASSLTSGGPGWTQYF.

The chain uses TRBV12-5 and TRBJ2-3; 7 nucleotides align to TRBD1. Trimming removed 4 bases from V and 1 base from J; junction bases left unmatched: 11. Germline V gene data show CDR1 as LGHNT and CDR2 as FRNRAP. There are 17 residues in the CDR3. The CDR3 here is CASGYPRQGVGTDTQYF. As DNA, the CDR3 is TGTGCTAGTGGTTACCCAAGACAGGGAGTGGGCACAGATACGCAGTATTTT.

The table lists this clone with a count of one. The chain links TRBV7-9 to TRBJ1-5, with a tentative D call TRBD1 (6 bases). Germline CDR1 SEHNR, CDR2 FQNEAQ (reference sequence). The CDR3 is 14 amino acids. Trimming removed 5 bases from V and 2 bases from J, with 10 bases in between. The CDR3 region has the DNA TGTGCCAGCAGCCGAGCAGGGGGCAATCAGCCCCAGCATTTT. Its translation is CASSRAGGNQPQHF.

In this sample, this clone turned up once. The genes are TRBV11-3 and TRBJ1-6; the D gene is possibly TRBD1 (5 bases). This CDR3 spans 15 amino acids. V gave up 1 base and J gave up 2 bases, with 6 bases separating them. Per germline, CDR1 SGHNT and CDR2 YENEEA. CDR3: CASSLAGPYNSPLHF. CDR3 DNA: TGTGCCAGCAGCTTAGCAGGGCCCTATAATTCACCCCTCCACTTT.

The chain combines TRBV15 with TRBJ2-1; 8 nucleotides line up with TRBD1. Looked up from germline, CDR1 is LNHNV and CDR2 is YYDKDF (reference sequence). V gave up 1 base and J gave up 5 bases; unmatched junction bases: 1. The CDR3 loop spans 14 amino acids. CDR3 coding DNA: TGTGCCACCAGCAGAGGGGACAGGAACAATGAGCAGTTCTTC. Protein product: CATSRGDRNNEQFF.

The chain recombines TRBV7-2 with TRBJ2-2; the D is unclear. With 3 bases removed from V and 7 bases from J, the gap between germline ends came to 6 bases. CDR1 and CDR2 from the germline V gene are SGHTA and FQGNSA. The CDR3 loop spans 12 amino acids. The CDR3 here is CASSFRHGELFF. In nucleotides, the CDR3 is TGTGCCAGCAGCTTCAGACACGGGGAGCTGTTTTTT.

This clone was recorded a few times. This sequence joins TRBV29-1 and TRBJ2-5; 9 bases agree with TRBD1. Looked up from germline, CDR1 is SQVTM and CDR2 is ANQGSEA. The CDR3 extends over 12 amino acids. V shed 4 bases and J 4 bases; nucleotides not matched to a gene: 1. The CDR3 loop is CSVAQGAETQYF. DNA for the CDR3: TGCAGCGTTGCACAGGGGGCAGAGACCCAGTACTTC.

This chain connects TRBV7-2 to TRBJ2-4, with TRBD2 matching over 7 bases. This CDR3 region has 16 residues. Germline CDR1 reads SGHTA; CDR2 reads FQGNSA. The ends lost 5 bases at V and 0 bases at J; junction bases unmatched: 7. CDR3 loop: CASSKSGGIAKNIQYF. In nucleotides, the CDR3 is TGTGCCAGCAGCAAATCGGGGGGTATAGCCAAAAACATTCAGTACTTC.

This rearrangement joins TRBV5-1 to TRBJ1-2; 8 bases match TRBD1. CDR1 is SGHRS, CDR2 YFSETQ, per germline. The CDR3 runs to 13 residues. J gave up 8 bases and V 4 bases, and 7 bases lay outside the gene matches. The CDR3: CASSIGQGGGYTF. Written as DNA, the CDR3 is TGCGCCAGCAGCATTGGACAGGGCGGGGGCTACACCTTC.

The rearrangement links TRBV14 to TRBJ1-6; unclear D gene. Germline CDR1 and CDR2: SGHDN and FVKESK. The CDR3 covers 12 residues. Trimming took off 3 bases at V and 10 bases at J, with 7 bases between the two ends. This CDR3 is CASSQPGSPLHF. The CDR3 DNA reads as TGTGCCAGCAGCCAGCCGGGATCACCCCTCCACTTT.

This chain links TRBV4-1 with TRBJ1-2; no firm D call. Deletions cut 0 bases from V and 7 bases from J, with 15 bases between. From germline, CDR1 is MGHRA and CDR2 YSYEKL. The CDR3 sequence is 15 residues long. The CDR3 DNA follows: TGCGCCAGCAGCCAAGAAGGAGGACCTAGAGGTGGCTACACCTTC. This translates into CASSQEGGPRGGYTF.

V is TRBV2 and J is TRBJ2-5, with TRBD1 matching over 12 bases. V lost 8 bases to trimming and J lost 5 bases; unmatched junction nucleotides: 9. The CDR3 contains 15 residues. Per germline, CDR1 SNHLY and CDR2 FYNNEI. As DNA, the CDR3 is TGTGCCAGCGAAGCCGGGACAGGGGGCTGGGAGACCCAGTACTTC. It is translated as CASEAGTGGWETQYF. Combining the CDR3 with reference TRBV2 and TRBJ2-5 gives the whole variable domain EPEVTQTPSHQVTQMGQEVILRCVPISNHLYFYWYRQILGQKVEFLVSFYNNEISEKSEIFDDQFSVERPDGSNFTLKIRSTKLEDSAMYFCASEAGTGGWETQYFGPGTRLLVL.

This clone occurred once. The chain couples TRBV18 to TRBJ1-5; 9 bases line up with TRBD1. J gave up 6 bases and V 5 bases, and 8 bases lay outside the gene matches. From germline, CDR1 is KGHSH and CDR2 LQKENI. The CDR3 covers 15 residues. CDR3 DNA sequence: TGTGCCAGCTCAATTAGGACAGGGGCCCCTCAGCCCCAGCATTTT. Its translation: CASSIRTGAPQPQHF. Drawing the rest from reference TRBV18 and TRBJ1-5, the complete variable domain is NAGVMQNPRHLVRRRGQEARLRCSPMKGHSHVYWYRQLPEEGLKFMVYLQKENIIDESGMPKERFSAEFPKEGPSILRIQQVVRGDSAAYFCASSIRTGAPQPQHFGDGTRLSIL.

The chain combines TRBV6-2 or TRBV6-3 with TRBJ2-2; D is unresolved. V gave up 7 bases and J gave up 5 bases, with 11 bases separating them. The CDR3 covers 13 residues. Germline V CDR1 and CDR2: MNHEY, SVGEGT. CDR3 coding DNA: TGTGCCAGCATCCCCCGGCGGACCGGGGAGCTGTTTTTT. Translation: CASIPRRTGELFF.

This clone was seen once. This chain joins TRBV6-5 and TRBJ1-2; 8 positions match TRBD1. The CDR3 has 15 amino acids. V shed 6 bases, J shed 6 bases, and the junction held 12 bases outside the gene matches. Germline V gene data show CDR1 as MNHEY and CDR2 as SVGAGI. This CDR3 reads CASSNRWTGFDGYTF. The CDR3 coding sequence is TGTGCCAGCAGCAACCGCTGGACAGGGTTCGATGGCTACACCTTC.

The chain recombines TRBV5-1 with TRBJ1-1; 9 nucleotides match TRBD1. Per the germline V gene, CDR1 is SGHRS and CDR2 is YFSETQ. The CDR3 has 16 residues. The V and J ends lost 4 bases and 3 bases, in that order; junction bases with no gene match: 10. The CDR3 DNA follows: TGCGCCAGCAGCCAAGTAGACAGGGGGTTAGACACTGAAGCTTTCTTT. This translates into CASSQVDRGLDTEAFF.

This sequence joins TRBV6-1 and TRBJ2-5; 8 nucleotides agree with TRBD1. CDR1 is MNHNS, CDR2 SASEGT, per germline. This CDR3 is built from 15 residues. V was pared by 2 bases and J by 1 base, with 3 bases of the junction left unmatched. The CDR3, as DNA: TGTGCCAGCAGTGAACAGGGGGCGTTCCAAGAGACCCAGTACTTC. This gives the protein CASSEQGAFQETQYF.

This clone has only one observation. V gene TRBV6-1 combines with J gene TRBJ2-7, with a possible D match to TRBD2 (7 bases). This CDR3 has 15 amino acids. Germline lookup yields CDR1 MNHNS and CDR2 SASEGT. Trimming removed 0 bases from V and 2 bases from J, with 11 bases in between. CDR3 in DNA: TGTGCCAGCAGTGAAGCTTGGGAGGGGGCCTACGAGCAGTACTTC. This sequence encodes CASSEAWEGAYEQYF.

J is TRBJ2-5 and V is TRBV10-3, with D possibly being TRBD1 (5 bases). The V end lost 8 bases, the J end lost 4 bases, and 11 bases lay between the germline ends. The germline V gene has CDR1 ENHRY and CDR2 SYGVKD. The CDR3 extends over 12 amino acids. CDR3: CAIGSQGETQYF. CDR3 DNA: TGTGCCATCGGCAGCCAGGGAGAGACCCAGTACTTC.

The chain has TRBV6-2 or TRBV6-3 and TRBJ2-3; 14 nucleotides match TRBD2. Germline V gene data show CDR1 as MNHEY and CDR2 as SVGEGT. This CDR3 comprises 16 residues. V trimming: 2 bases; J trimming: 3 bases; junction bases outside the gene matches: 1. This chain's CDR3 is CASSYRLAGGTDTQYF. As DNA, the CDR3 is TGTGCCAGCAGTTACAGACTAGCGGGGGGGACAGATACGCAGTATTTT.

This clone was detected a few times. The V gene is TRBV28, the J gene TRBJ2-5, with a possible D match to TRBD1 (6 bases). Looked up from germline, CDR1 is MDHEN and CDR2 is SYDVKM. The CDR3 is made up of 15 amino acids. V lost 1 base, J lost 1 base, and 10 bases lay in between. This CDR3 reads CASSLLGQTQETQYF. For the CDR3, the DNA is TGTGCCAGCAGTTTATTAGGACAGACCCAAGAGACCCAGTACTTC.